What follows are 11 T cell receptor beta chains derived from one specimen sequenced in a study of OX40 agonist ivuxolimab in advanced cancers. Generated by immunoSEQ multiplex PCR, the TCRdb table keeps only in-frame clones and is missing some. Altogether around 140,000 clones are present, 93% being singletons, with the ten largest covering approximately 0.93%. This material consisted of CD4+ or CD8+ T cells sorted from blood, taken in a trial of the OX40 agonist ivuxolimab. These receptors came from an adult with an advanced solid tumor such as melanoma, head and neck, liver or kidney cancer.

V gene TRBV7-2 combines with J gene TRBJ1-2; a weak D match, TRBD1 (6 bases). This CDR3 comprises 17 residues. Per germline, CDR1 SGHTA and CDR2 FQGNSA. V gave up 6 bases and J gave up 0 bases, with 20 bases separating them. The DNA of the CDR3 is TGTGCCAGCAGGGCAGGGACAAGTGGGGGTACTAACTATGGCTACACCTTC. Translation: CASRAGTSGGTNYGYTF.

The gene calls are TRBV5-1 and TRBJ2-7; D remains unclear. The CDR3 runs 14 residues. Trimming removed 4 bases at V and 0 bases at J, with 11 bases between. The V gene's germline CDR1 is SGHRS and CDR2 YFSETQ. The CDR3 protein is CASSPKTISYEQYF. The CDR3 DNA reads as TGCGCCAGCAGCCCTAAGACAATCTCCTACGAGCAGTACTTC.

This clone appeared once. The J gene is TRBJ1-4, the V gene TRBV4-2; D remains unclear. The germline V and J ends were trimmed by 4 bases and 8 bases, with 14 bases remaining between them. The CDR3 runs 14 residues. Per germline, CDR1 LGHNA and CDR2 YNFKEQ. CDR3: CASSLRGPSEKLFF. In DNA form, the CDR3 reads TGTGCCAGCAGCCTCCGTGGACCCTCGGAAAAACTGTTTTTT.

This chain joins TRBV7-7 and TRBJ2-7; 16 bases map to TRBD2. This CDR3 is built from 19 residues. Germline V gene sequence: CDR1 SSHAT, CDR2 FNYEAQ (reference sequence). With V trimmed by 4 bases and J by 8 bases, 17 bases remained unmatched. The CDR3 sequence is CASSWPSGLAGGSQAQQYF. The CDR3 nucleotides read TGTGCCAGCAGCTGGCCCTCGGGACTAGCGGGGGGGTCACAAGCCCAGCAGTACTTC.

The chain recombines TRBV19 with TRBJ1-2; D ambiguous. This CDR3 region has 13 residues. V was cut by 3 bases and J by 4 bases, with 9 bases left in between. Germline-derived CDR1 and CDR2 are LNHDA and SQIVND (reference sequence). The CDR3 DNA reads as TGTGCCAGTAGTATGACCGGGCCCTATGGCTACACCTTC. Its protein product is CASSMTGPYGYTF.

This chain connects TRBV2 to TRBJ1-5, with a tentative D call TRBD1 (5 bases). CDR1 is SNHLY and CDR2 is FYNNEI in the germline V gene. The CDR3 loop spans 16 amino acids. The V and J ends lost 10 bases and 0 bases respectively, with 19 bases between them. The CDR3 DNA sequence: TGTGCCAACCCAGAGGGGTGCCACTATAGCAATCAGCCCCAGCATTTT. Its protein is CANPEGCHYSNQPQHF.

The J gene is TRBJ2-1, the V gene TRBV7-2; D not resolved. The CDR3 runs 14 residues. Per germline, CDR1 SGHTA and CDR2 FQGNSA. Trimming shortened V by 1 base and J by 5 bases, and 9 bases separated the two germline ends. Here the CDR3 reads CASSLVGLHNEQFF. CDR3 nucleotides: TGTGCCAGCAGCTTAGTAGGGCTACACAATGAGCAGTTCTTC.

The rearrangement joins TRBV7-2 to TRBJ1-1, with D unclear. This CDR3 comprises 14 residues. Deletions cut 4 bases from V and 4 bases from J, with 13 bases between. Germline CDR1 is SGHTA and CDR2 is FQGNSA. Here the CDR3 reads CASSSNQQGTEAFF. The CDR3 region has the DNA TGTGCCAGCAGCTCGAATCAACAAGGCACTGAAGCTTTCTTT.

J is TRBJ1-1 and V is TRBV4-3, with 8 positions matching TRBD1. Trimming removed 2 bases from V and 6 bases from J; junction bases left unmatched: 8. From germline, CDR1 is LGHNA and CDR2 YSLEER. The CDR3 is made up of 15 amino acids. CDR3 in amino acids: CASSQWTGKYSEAFF. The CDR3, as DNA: TGCGCCAGCAGCCAATGGACAGGGAAGTATTCTGAAGCTTTCTTT.

CDR3 region: CASSPPGGAGSGANVLTF. The CDR3 bases are TGTGCCAGCAGCCCCCCCGGGGGGGCGGGCTCTGGGGCCAACGTCCTGACTTTC. The chain is built from TRBV9 and TRBJ2-6, with 8 bases that match TRBD2. This CDR3 is built from 18 residues. Losses at the gene ends were 4 bases for V and 0 bases for J; bases not matched to a gene: 9. Germline CDR1 reads SGDLS; CDR2 reads YYNGEE. Full variable domain (missing parts from reference TRBV9 and TRBJ2-6): DSGVTQTPKHLITATGQRVTLRCSPRSGDLSVYWYQQSLDQGLQFLIQYYNGEERAKGNILERFSAQQFPDLHSELNLSSLELGDSALYFCASSPPGGAGSGANVLTFGAGSRLTVL.

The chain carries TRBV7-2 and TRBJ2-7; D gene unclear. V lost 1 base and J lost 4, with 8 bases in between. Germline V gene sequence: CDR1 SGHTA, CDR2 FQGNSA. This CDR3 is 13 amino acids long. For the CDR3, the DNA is TGTGCCAGCAGCTTAGATGAGACTTACGAGCAGTACTTC. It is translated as CASSLDETYEQYF.